What follows are 5 T cell receptor beta chains derived from one specimen sequenced in a study of T cell responses to AZD1222 COVID-19 vaccine. Clones were read by immunoSEQ multiplex PCR, and TCRdb kept only the in-frame ones, dropping some. The repertoire consists of approximately 180,000 clones, with 90% occurring once and the leading ten covering around 5.8%. This specimen was peripheral blood, taken on day 0 of AZD1222 vaccination. These receptors were taken from an adult in good health.

The chain is built from TRBV29-1 and TRBJ1-6; D gene unclear. Between the trimmed V and J ends, which lost 3 bases and 7 bases, there was a span of 16 bases. The CDR3 has 15 residues. Germline-derived CDR1 and CDR2 are SQVTM and ANQGSEA. CDR3 in amino acids: CSVDGGQTRNSPLHF. CDR3 nucleotide sequence: TGCAGCGTTGATGGAGGCCAGACGCGCAATTCACCCCTCCACTTT.

The chain joins TRBV19 to TRBJ1-5; tentatively, D is TRBD1 (5 bases). From germline, CDR1 is LNHDA and CDR2 SQIVND (reference sequence). The CDR3 consists of 14 residues. The V gene lost 7 bases and the J gene lost 11 bases, with 21 bases spanning the gap. This CDR3 is CASTQATDGSAQHF. The CDR3 DNA is TGTGCCAGTACCCAAGCGACAGACGGGTCGGCCCAGCATTTT. The whole variable domain, remainder taken from reference TRBV19 and TRBJ1-5, is DGGITQSPKYLFRKEGQNVTLSCEQNLNHDAMYWYRQDPGQGLRLIYYSQIVNDFQKGDIAEGYSVSREKKESFPLTVTSAQKNPTAFYLCASTQATDGSAQHFGDGTRLSIL.

This chain connects TRBV5-1 to TRBJ2-3, with TRBD2 identical over 12 bases. Unmatched junction bases numbered 7, after V lost 10 bases and J lost 4 bases. The CDR3 sequence is 14 residues long. In germline, CDR1 is SGHRS, CDR2 YFSETQ. CDR3 nucleotide sequence: TGCGCCTCCGGCCCTAGCGGGGGGGCAGATACGCAGTATTTT. Encoded protein: CASGPSGGADTQYF.

The J gene is TRBJ2-5, the V gene TRBV28; D is unclear. The V end was cut by 5 bases, the J end by 9 bases, with 19 bases between. From germline, CDR1 is MDHEN and CDR2 SYDVKM. The CDR3 extends over 14 amino acids. This chain's CDR3 is CASSEDGPRVAQYF. As DNA, the CDR3 is TGTGCCAGCAGTGAGGACGGGCCCCGGGTGGCCCAGTACTTC.

The sample holds one count of this clone. This chain connects TRBV28 to TRBJ1-5; D unclear. The germline V gene has CDR1 MDHEN and CDR2 SYDVKM. The germline V and J ends were trimmed by 4 bases and 9 bases, with 4 bases remaining between them. The CDR3 spans 10 residues. CDR3 nucleotide sequence: TGTGCCAGCAGTTGGGGGCCCCAGCATTTT. Amino acids: CASSWGPQHF.